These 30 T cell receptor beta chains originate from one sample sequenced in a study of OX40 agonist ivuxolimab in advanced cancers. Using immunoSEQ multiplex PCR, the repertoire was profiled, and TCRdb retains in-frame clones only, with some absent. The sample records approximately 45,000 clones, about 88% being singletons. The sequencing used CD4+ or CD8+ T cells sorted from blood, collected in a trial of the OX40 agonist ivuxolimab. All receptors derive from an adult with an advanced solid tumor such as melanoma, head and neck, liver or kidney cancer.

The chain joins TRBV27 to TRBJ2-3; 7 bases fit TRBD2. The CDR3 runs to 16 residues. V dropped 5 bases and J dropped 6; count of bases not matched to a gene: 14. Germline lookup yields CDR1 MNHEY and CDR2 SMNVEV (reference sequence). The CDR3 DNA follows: TGTGCCAGCAGTCCGCCCCGGACTAGGAGGTCGGATACGCAGTATTTT. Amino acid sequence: CASSPPRTRRSDTQYF.

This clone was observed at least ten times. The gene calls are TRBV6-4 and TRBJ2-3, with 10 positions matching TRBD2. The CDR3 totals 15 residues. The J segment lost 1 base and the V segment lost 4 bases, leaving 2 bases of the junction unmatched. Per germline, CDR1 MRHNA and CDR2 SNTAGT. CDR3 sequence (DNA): TGTGCCAGCAGTGTCCTAGCGGGGGGCACAGATACGCAGTATTTT. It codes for CASSVLAGGTDTQYF.

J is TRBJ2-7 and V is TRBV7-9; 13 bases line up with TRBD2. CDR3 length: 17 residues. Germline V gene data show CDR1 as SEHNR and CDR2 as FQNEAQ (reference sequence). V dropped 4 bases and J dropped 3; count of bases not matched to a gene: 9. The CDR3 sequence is CASSSDRGLAGLYEQYF. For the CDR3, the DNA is TGTGCCAGCAGCTCCGATAGGGGACTAGCGGGACTCTACGAGCAGTACTTC.

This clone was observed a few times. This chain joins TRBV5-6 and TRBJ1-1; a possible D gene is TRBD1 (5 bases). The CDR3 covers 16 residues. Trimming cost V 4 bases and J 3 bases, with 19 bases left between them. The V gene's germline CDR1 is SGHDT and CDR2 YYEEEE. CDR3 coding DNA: TGTGCCAGCAGCCTTGCGGTTTCAGGGCGGGACACTGAAGCTTTCTTT. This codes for CASSLAVSGRDTEAFF.

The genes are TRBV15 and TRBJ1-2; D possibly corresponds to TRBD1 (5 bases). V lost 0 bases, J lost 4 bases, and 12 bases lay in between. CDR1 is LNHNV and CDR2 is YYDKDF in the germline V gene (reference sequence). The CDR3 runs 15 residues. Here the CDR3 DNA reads TGTGCCACCAGCAGAGATCAGGGAAGGACCTATGGCTACACCTTC. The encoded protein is CATSRDQGRTYGYTF.

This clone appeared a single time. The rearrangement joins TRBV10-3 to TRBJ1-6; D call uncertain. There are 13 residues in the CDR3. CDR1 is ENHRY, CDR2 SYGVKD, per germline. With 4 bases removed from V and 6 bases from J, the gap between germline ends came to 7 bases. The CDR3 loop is CAISGLTNSPLHF. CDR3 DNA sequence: TGTGCCATCAGTGGACTGACTAATTCACCCCTCCACTTT.

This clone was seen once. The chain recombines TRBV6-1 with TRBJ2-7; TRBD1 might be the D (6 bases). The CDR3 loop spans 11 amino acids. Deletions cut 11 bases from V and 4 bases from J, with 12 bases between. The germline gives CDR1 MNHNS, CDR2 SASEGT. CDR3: CAARTVYEQYF. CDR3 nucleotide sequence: TGTGCCGCCCGGACAGTTTACGAGCAGTACTTC.

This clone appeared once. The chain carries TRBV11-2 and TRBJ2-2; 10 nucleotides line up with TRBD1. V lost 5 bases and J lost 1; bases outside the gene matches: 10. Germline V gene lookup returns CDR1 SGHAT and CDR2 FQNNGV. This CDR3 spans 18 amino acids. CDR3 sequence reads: CASSGGQGTIMNTGELFF. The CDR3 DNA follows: TGTGCCAGCAGCGGGGGACAGGGGACCATAATGAACACCGGGGAGCTGTTTTTT.

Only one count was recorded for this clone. The CDR3 sequence is CASSGENTEAFF. The CDR3, as DNA: TGTGCCAGCAGTGGAGAGAACACTGAAGCTTTCTTT. The genes are TRBV5-6 and TRBJ1-1; D gene ambiguous. The CDR3 is 12 amino acids. Germline CDR1 and CDR2: SGHDT and YYEEEE. The ends were cut back, 5 bases at V and 1 base at J, with 6 bases in the middle. Combining the CDR3 with reference TRBV5-6 and TRBJ1-1 gives the whole variable domain DAGVTQSPTHLIKTRGQQVTLRCSPKSGHDTVSWYQQALGQGPQFIFQYYEEEERQRGNFPDRFSGHQFPNYSSELNVNALLLGDSALYLCASSGENTEAFFGQGTRLTVV.

The CDR3 loop is CASSPGGNYGYTF. CDR3 DNA: TGTGCCAGCAGTCCGGGGGGGAACTATGGCTACACCTTC. This chain uses TRBV27 with TRBJ1-2, with D perhaps TRBD1 (5 bases). The V gene's germline CDR1 is MNHEY and CDR2 SMNVEV (reference sequence). The CDR3 spans 13 residues. V lost 5 bases, J lost 2 bases, and 9 bases lay in between.

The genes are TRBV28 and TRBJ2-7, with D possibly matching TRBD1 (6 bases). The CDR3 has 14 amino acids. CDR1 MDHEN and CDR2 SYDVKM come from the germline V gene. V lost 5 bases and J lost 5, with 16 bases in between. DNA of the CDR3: TGTGCCAGCAGTCCAGCATCCAGGGGTCACGAGCAGTACTTC. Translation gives CASSPASRGHEQYF.

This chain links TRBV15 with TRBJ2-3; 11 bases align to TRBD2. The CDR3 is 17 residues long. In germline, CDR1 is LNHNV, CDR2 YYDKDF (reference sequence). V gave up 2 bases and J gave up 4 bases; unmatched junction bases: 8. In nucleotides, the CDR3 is TGTGCCACCAGCAGATCCTTAGCGGGGGGGCAGGCAGATACGCAGTATTTT. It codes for CATSRSLAGGQADTQYF.

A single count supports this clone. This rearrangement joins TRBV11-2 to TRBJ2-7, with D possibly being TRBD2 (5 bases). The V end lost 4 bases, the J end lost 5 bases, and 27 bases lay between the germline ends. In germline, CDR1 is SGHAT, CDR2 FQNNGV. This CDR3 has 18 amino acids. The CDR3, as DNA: TGTGCCAGCAGCTCGGTTCTTGTGGTCGGGGATCGCCGGGACGAGCAGTACTTC. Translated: CASSSVLVVGDRRDEQYF.

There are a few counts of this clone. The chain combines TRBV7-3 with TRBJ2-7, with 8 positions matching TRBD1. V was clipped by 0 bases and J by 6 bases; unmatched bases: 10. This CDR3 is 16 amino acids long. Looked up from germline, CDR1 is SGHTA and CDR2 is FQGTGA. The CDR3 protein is CASSLTPRQGAREQYF. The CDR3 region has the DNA TGTGCCAGCAGCTTAACCCCCCGGCAGGGGGCGCGCGAGCAGTACTTC.

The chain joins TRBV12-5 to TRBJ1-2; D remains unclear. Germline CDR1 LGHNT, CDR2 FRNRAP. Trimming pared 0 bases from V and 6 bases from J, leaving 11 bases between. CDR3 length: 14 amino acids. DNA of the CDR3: TGTGCTAGTGGTTTGGTTCGGGGAAGTAATGGCTACACCTTC. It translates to CASGLVRGSNGYTF.

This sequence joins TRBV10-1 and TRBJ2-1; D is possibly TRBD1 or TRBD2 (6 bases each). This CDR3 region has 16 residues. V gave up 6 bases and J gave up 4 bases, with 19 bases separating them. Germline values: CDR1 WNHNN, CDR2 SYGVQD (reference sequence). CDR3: CASSEGGNALYNEQFF. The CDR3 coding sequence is TGCGCCAGCAGCGAGGGGGGCAACGCCTTGTACAATGAGCAGTTCTTC.

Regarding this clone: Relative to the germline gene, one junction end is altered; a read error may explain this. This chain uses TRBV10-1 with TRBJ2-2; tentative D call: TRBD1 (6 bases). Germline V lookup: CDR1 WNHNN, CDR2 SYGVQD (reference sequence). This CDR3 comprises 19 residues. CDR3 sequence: CVSSMIRDIGLPDTGELFF. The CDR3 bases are TGCGTCAGCAGTATGATCCGGGACATCGGACTCCCGGATACCGGGGAGCTGTTTTTT.

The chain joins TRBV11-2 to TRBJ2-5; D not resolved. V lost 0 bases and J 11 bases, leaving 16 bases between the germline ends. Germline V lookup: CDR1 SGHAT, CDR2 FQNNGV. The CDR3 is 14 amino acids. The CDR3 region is CASSLEYKNGEQYF. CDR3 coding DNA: TGTGCCAGCAGCTTAGAATACAAGAATGGAGAGCAGTACTTC.

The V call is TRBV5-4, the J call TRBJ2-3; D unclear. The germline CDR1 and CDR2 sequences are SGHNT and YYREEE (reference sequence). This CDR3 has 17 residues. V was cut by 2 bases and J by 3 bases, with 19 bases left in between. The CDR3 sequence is CASSLIKGAGLTDTQYF. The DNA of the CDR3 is TGTGCCAGCAGCTTAATTAAGGGCGCCGGGTTAACAGATACGCAGTATTTT.

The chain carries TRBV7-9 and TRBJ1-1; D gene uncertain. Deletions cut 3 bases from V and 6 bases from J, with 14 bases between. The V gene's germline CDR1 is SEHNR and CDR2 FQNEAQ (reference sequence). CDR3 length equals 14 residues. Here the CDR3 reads CASSLSLMGSEAFF. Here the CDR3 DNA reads TGTGCCAGCAGCTTGAGCCTCATGGGCTCTGAAGCTTTCTTT.

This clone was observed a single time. The CDR3 nucleotides are TGCGCCAGCAGAAAGCGGGACAGCAGCTCCTACGAGCAGTACTTC. Encoded protein: CASRKRDSSSYEQYF. The rearrangement links TRBV4-1 to TRBJ2-7; D tentatively reads TRBD1 or TRBD2 (7 bases each). This CDR3 contains 15 residues. Per the germline V gene, CDR1 is MGHRA and CDR2 is YSYEKL. V lost 6 bases and J 0 bases, leaving 15 bases between the germline ends.

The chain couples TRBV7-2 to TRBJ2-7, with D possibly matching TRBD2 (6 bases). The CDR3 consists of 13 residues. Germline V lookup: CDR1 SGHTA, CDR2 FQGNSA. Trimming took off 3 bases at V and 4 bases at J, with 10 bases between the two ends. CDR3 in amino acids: CASSLTGEYEQYF. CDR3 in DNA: TGTGCCAGCAGCTTGACGGGAGAATACGAGCAGTACTTC. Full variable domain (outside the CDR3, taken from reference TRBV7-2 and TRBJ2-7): GAGVSQSPSNKVTEKGKDVELRCDPISGHTALYWYRQSLGQGLEFLIYFQGNSAPDKSGLPSDRFSAERTGGSVSTLTIQRTQQEDSAVYLCASSLTGEYEQYFGPGTRLTVT.

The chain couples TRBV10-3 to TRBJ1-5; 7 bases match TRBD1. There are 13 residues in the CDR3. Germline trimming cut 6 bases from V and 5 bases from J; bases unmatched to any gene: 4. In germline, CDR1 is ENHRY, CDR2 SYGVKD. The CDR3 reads CAIREDRDQPQHF. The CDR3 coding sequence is TGTGCCATCAGGGAAGACAGGGATCAGCCCCAGCATTTT.

Here the CDR3 DNA reads TGTGCCATCAGTCCGGGGCCCACAGATACGCAGTATTTT. It translates to CAISPGPTDTQYF. This sequence joins TRBV10-3 and TRBJ2-3; D may match TRBD1 or TRBD2 (5 bases each). Germline V CDR1 and CDR2: ENHRY, SYGVKD. V lost 5 bases and J lost 2, with 8 bases in between. This CDR3 has 13 residues.

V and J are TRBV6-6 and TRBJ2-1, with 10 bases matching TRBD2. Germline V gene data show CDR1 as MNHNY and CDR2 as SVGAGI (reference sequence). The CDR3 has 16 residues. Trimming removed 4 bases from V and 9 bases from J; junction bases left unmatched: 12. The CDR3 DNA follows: TGTGCCAGCAGTTCAAGGACTAGCGGTTTGAGGGGTGAGCAGTTCTTC. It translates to CASSSRTSGLRGEQFF.

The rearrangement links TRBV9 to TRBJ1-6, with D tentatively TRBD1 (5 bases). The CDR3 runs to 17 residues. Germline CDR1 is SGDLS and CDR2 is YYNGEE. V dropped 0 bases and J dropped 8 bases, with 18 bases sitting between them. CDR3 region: CASSVGPGGGGYSPLHF. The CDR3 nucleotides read TGTGCCAGCAGCGTAGGGCCTGGCGGGGGGGGATATTCACCCCTCCACTTT.

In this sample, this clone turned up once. CDR3 DNA sequence: TGTGCCAGCAGTTACTCTGGAGGGGTAGATCAGCCCCAGCATTTT. It encodes CASSYSGGVDQPQHF. The genes are TRBV6-5 and TRBJ1-5, with D possibly matching TRBD1 (5 bases). Germline CDR1 and CDR2: MNHEY and SVGAGI. The CDR3 consists of 15 residues. The germline V and J ends were trimmed by 0 bases and 5 bases, with 11 bases remaining between them.

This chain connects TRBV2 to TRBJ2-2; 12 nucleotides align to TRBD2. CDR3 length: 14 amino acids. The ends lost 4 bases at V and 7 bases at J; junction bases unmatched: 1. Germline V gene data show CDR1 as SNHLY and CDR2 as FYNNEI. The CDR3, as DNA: TGTGCCAGCAGTGGGACTAGCGGGGACGGGGAGCTGTTTTTT. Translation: CASSGTSGDGELFF.

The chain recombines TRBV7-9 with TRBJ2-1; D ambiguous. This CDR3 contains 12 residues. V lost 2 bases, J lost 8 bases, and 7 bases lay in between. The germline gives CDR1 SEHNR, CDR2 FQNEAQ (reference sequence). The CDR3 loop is CASSLLYDEQFF. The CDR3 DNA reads TGTGCCAGCAGCTTACTTTACGATGAGCAGTTCTTC.

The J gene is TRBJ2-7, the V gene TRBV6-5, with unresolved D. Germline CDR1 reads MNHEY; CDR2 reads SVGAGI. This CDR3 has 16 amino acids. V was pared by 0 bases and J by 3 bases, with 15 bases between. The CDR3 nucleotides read TGTGCCAGCAGTTACTCGGGCGCAGTCCTAAACTACGAGCAGTACTTC. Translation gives CASSYSGAVLNYEQYF.